The 5 T cell receptor beta chains listed next were all sequenced from one sample in a study of post-analysis software for immune sequencing data. No antigen has been identified for these receptors. Whole-study results and caveats: TRBV segments more frequent in patients than in controls numbered several and included TRBV5-6, TRBV5-1 and TRBV20-1.

Presence of unique molecular identifiers characterized the TCR beta cDNA libraries. TCRdb processed the PCR reads anew with MiXCR; each CDR3 protein has one entry. Of about 540,000 distinct CDR3 sequences detected, 30% to 40% appear once; the ten largest clones hold around 6.1%. Sequencing used blood. The receptors originated from a girl under 18 with multiple sclerosis.

The chain is built from TRBV20-1 and TRBJ2-5; 7 bases are a match to TRBD1. CDR1 is DFQATT and CDR2 is SNEGSKA in the germline V gene (reference sequence). The CDR3 is 12 residues long. The CDR3: CSQGQTQETQYF. The CDR3 DNA is TGCAGCCAGGGACAGACTCAAGAGACCCAGTACTTC.

This clonotype has only a few counts. This sequence joins TRBV20-1 and TRBJ2-5; D not certain. Germline loops: CDR1 DFQATT, CDR2 SNEGSKA (reference sequence). This CDR3 is built from 12 residues. Trimming removed 5 bases at V and 0 bases at J, with 7 bases between. CDR3 in amino acids: CSAPRYQETQYF. CDR3 bases: TGCAGTGCTCCGAGGTACCAAGAGACCCAGTACTTC.

This clonotype appeared a single time. V and J are TRBV4-1 and TRBJ2-1; D remains ambiguous. Germline CDR1 MGHRA, CDR2 YSYEKL. CDR3 length equals 16 residues. Trimming left V 0 bases short and J 3 bases short, with 12 bases between. CDR3 nucleotide sequence: TGCGCCAGCAGCCAAGATAAGCTGGCATTCTACAATGAGCAGTTCTTC. This translates into CASSQDKLAFYNEQFF.

The rearrangement links TRBV5-1 to TRBJ2-1; TRBD1 matches at 9 bases. CDR1 and CDR2 from the germline V gene are SGHRS and YFSETQ. The J segment lost 4 bases and the V segment lost 5 bases, leaving 7 bases of the junction unmatched. The CDR3 is 15 residues long. CDR3: CASRPPGQGYNEQFF. The CDR3 region has the DNA TGCGCCAGCAGGCCTCCGGGACAGGGATACAATGAGCAGTTCTTC. The full variable domain, its missing parts supplied by reference TRBV5-1 and TRBJ2-1, is KAGVTQTPRYLIKTRGQQVTLSCSPISGHRSVSWYQQTPGQGLQFLFEYFSETQRNKGNFPGRFSGRQFSNSRSEMNVSTLELGDSALYLCASRPPGQGYNEQFFGPGTRLTVL.

In its sample, this clonotype was seen once. This sequence joins TRBV2 and TRBJ1-2; the D gene is possibly TRBD1 (6 bases). Germline V gives CDR1 SNHLY, CDR2 FYNNEI. Deletions cut 8 bases from V and 0 bases from J, with 13 bases between. The CDR3 has 14 amino acids. The CDR3: CASAHRVSNYGYTF. DNA for the CDR3: TGTGCCAGCGCTCACAGGGTCTCTAACTATGGCTACACCTTC.